This TCR beta chain was sequenced during a study of cytomegalovirus exposure and HLA in healthy donors. Notes on the study in general: Sequencing likely generated an artifact that appeared as a cluster of highly shared sequence variants. Cytomegalovirus-associated TCR beta chains were listed, numbering some 170. In a later analysis, specific HLA alleles were associated with 15,000 to 20,000 TCR beta sequences at a 0.05 false discovery rate.

The PCR ran on 60 Vbeta and 13 Jbeta primers. The data were produced by immunoSEQ multiplex PCR, yet TCRdb's version contains in-frame clones alone and is incomplete. The data show about 170,000 clones, about four fifths seen once. Details on this clone: As yet, its antigen is unknown.

Germline V gives CDR1 SGDLS, CDR2 YYNGEE. The CDR3 covers 16 residues. J was trimmed by 3 bases and V by 0 bases; bases with no gene match: 5. This TCR was sampled from a woman aged 45-65 years in good health and CMV-seronegative. The chain recombines TRBV9 with TRBJ2-1; 8 positions agree with TRBD2. The sample consisted of PBMCs. CDR3 residues: CASSVDSGEIYNEQFF. CDR3 DNA sequence: TGTGCCAGCAGCGTAGATAGCGGGGAGATCTACAATGAGCAGTTCTTC.